The entry below describes one T cell receptor (beta chain). V was shortened by 1 base and J by 9 bases, with 18 bases between the two germline ends. The CDR3 runs to 15 residues. CDR1 SGHVS and CDR2 FQNEAQ come from the germline V gene. The data belong to a study of T cells in Graves' hyperthyroidism and ophthalmopathy. Graves' hyperthyroidism was deemed stable given no ophthalmopathy progression within 18 months. Those with hyperthyroidism were 18 to 65 years old, newly diagnosed, and ill for under 2 months. Clinical symptoms, serum thyroxine and TRAb, thyroid ultrasound and orbital computed tomography were used for the diagnoses. The source material, RNA transcripts, was used to amplify TCR beta CDR3 regions. A set of HTBI primers served as the primers for a first-round RT-PCR of the TCR CDR3. A single record per CDR3 protein comes from TCRdb applying MiXCR to the multiplex PCR reads. The repertoire holds 560,000 or so distinct CDR3 sequences, 35% to 55% seen once, with just under 8.5% in the top ten.

The sample consisted of peripheral blood or thyroid tissue (not recorded which). The receptor was derived from a woman aged 18-30 years with Graves' hyperthyroidism. This chain uses TRBV7-8 with TRBJ2-5, with a possible D match to TRBD2 (6 bases). CDR3 sequence (DNA): TGTGCCAGCAGCTTAGTGGAGGGAAGCAATCAGCCCCAGTACTTC. Residues: CASSLVEGSNQPQYF.